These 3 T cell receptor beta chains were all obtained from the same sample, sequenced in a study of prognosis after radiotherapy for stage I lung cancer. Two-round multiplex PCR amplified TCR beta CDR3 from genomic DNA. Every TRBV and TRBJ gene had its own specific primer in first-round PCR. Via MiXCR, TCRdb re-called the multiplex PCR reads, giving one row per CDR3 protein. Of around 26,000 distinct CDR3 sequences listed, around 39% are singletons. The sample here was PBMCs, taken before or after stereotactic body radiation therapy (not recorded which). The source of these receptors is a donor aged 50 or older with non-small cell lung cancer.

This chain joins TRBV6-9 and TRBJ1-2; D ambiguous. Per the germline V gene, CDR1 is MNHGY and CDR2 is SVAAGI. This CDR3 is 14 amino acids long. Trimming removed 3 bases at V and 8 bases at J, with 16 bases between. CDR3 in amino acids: CASSYSKSRAGYTF. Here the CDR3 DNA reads TGTGCCAGCAGTTACTCGAAGTCTCGGGCGGGCTACACCTTC.

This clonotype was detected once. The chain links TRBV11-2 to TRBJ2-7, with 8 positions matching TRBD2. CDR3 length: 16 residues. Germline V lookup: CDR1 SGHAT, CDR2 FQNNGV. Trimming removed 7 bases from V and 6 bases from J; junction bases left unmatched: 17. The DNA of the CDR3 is TGTGCCAGCATCTCCTTACTAGCGGTACCCCTCCTCGAGCAGTACTTC. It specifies CASISLLAVPLLEQYF.

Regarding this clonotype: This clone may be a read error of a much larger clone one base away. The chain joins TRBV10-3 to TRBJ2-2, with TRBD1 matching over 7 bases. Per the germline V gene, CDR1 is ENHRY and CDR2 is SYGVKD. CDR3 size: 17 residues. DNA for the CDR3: TGTGCCATCGGGCCGGGACAGCATTCTTCTAACACCGGGAAGCTGTTTTTT. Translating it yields CAIGPGQHSSNTGKLFF.